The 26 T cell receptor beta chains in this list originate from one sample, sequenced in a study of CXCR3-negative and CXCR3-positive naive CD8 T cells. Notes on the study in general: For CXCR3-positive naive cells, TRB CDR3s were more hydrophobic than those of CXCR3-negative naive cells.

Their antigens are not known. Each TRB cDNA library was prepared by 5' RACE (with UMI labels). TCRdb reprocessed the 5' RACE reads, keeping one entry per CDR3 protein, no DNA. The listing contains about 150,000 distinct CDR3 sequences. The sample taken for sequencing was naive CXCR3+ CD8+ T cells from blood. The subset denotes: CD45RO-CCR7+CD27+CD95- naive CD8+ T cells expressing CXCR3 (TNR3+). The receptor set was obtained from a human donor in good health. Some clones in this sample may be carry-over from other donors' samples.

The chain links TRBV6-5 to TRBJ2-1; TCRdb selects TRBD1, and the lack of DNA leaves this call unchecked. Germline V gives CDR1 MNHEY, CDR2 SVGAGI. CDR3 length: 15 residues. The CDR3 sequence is CASSYRDRAYNEQFF.

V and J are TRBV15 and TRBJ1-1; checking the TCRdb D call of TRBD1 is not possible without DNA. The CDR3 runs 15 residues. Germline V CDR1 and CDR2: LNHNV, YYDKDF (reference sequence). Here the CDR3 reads CATRTDRGVATEAFF.

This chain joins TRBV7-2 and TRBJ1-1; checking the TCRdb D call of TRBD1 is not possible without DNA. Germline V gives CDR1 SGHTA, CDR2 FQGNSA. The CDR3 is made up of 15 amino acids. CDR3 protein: CASSLGQDLVTEAFF.

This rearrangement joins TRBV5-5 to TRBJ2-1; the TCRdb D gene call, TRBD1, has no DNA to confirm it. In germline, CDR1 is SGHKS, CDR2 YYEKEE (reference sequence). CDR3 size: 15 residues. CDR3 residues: CASSPVGGSYNEQFF.

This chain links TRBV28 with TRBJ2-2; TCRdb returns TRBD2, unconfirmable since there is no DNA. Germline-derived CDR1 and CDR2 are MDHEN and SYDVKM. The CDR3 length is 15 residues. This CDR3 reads CASSFGTFFTGELFF. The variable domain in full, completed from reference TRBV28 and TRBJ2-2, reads DVKVTQSSRYLVKRTGEKVFLECVQDMDHENMFWYRQDPGLGLRLIYFSYDVKMKEKGDIPEGYSVSREKKERFSLILESASTNQTSMYLCASSFGTFFTGELFFGEGSRLTVL.

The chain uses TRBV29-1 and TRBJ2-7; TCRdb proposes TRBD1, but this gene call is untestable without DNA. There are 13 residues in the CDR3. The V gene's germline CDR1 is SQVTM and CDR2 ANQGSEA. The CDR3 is CSVAGTGGYEQYF.

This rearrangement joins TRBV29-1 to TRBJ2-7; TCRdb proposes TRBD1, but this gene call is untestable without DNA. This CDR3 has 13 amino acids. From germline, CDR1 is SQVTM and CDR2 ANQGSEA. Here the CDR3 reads CSVVREDTNEQYF.

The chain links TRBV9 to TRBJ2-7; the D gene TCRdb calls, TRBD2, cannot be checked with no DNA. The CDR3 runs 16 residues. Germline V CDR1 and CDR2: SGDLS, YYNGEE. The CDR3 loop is CASSVEAGIASYEQYF.

The CDR3: CASRVLGTEAFF. The V and J genes are TRBV12-3 or TRBV12-4 and TRBJ1-1. This CDR3 comprises 12 residues.

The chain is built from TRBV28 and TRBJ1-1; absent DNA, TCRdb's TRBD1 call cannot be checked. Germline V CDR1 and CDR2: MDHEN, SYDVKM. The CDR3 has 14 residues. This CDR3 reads CASSARQVNAEAFF.

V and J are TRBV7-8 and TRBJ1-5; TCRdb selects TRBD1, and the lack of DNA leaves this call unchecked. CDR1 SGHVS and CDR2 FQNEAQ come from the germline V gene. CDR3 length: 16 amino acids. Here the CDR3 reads CASSPGTPYSNQPQHF.

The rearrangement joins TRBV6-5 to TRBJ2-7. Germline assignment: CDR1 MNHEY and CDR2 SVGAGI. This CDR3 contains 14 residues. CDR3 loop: CASSYGSDSYEQYF.

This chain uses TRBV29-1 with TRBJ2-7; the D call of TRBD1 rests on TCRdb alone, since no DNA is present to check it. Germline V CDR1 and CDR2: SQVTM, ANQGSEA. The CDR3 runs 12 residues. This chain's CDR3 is CSGAGTGLEQYF.

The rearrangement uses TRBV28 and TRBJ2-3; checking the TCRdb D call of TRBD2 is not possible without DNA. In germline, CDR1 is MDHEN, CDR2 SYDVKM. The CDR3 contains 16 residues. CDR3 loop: CASSPGLAGFTDTQYF.

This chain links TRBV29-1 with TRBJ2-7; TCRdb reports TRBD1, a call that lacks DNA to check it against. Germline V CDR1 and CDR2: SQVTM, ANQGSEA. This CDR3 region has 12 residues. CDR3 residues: CSVTGAGYEQYF.

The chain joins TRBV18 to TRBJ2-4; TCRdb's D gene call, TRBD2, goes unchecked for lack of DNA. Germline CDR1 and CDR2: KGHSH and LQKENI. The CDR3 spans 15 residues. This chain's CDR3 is CASSPAGTSRVIQYF.

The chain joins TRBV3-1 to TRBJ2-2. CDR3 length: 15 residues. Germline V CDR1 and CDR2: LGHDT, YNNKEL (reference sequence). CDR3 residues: CASSQGRTNTGELFF.

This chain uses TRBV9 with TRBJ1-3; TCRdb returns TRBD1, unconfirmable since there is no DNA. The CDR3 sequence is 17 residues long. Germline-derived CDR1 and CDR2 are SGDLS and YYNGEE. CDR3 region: CASSPSGTPRIGNTIYF. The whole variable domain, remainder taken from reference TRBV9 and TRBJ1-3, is DSGVTQTPKHLITATGQRVTLRCSPRSGDLSVYWYQQSLDQGLQFLIQYYNGEERAKGNILERFSAQQFPDLHSELNLSSLELGDSALYFCASSPSGTPRIGNTIYFGEGSWLTVV.

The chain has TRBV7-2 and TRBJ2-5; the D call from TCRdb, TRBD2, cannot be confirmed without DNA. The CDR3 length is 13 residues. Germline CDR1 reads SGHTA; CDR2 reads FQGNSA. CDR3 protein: CASSQILEETQYF.

CDR3 sequence: CASSLTGQGNTGELFF. The chain employs TRBV6-6 and TRBJ2-2; the D call from TCRdb, TRBD1, cannot be confirmed without DNA. CDR1 MNHNY and CDR2 SVGAGI come from the germline V gene (reference sequence). The CDR3 has 16 amino acids.

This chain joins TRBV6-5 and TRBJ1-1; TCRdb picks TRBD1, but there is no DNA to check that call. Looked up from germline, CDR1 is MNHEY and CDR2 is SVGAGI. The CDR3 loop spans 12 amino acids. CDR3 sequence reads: CASSNPGSEAFF.

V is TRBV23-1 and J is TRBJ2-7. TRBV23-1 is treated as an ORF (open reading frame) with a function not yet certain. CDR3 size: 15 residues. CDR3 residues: CASTTSQGLAGEQYF.

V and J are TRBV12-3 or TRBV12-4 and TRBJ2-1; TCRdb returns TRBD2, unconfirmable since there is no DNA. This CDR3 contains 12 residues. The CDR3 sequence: CASSREEDEQFF.

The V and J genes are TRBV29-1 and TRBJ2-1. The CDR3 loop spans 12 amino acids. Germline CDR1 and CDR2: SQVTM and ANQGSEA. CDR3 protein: CSLRGSYNEQFF.

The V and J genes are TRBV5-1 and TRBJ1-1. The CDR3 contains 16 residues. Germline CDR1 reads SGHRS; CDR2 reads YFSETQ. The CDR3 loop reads CASSLGTAELWTEAFF.

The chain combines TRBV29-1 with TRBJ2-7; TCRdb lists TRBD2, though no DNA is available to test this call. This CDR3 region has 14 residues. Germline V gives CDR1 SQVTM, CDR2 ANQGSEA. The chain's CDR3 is CSVEEPGREGEQYF.